This T cell receptor (beta chain) is from a study of CD4+ T cells in melanoma. General study findings and limits: In melanoma, neoantigen-specific CD4+ T cells reportedly differed in differentiation state.

TCRdb's copy holds only in-frame clones and misses some; the assay was immunoSEQ multiplex PCR. The data show roughly 110,000 clones, 92% seen once. Details on this clone: The antigen is not known.

Sequenced input: peripheral blood. The receptor's source is a human donor with melanoma.

CDR3 protein: CASSPRQLLSGANVLTF. The CDR3 DNA is TGCGCCAGCAGCCCCCGACAGTTGCTCTCTGGGGCCAACGTCCTGACTTTC. V gene TRBV5-1 combines with J gene TRBJ2-6; a weak D match, TRBD1 (5 bases). The length of the CDR3 is 17 residues. V shed 4 bases and J shed 0 bases, with 14 bases lying between them. Germline values: CDR1 SGHRS, CDR2 YFSETQ. The full variable domain, completed using reference TRBV5-1 and TRBJ2-6, is KAGVTQTPRYLIKTRGQQVTLSCSPISGHRSVSWYQQTPGQGLQFLFEYFSETQRNKGNFPGRFSGRQFSNSRSEMNVSTLELGDSALYLCASSPRQLLSGANVLTFGAGSRLTVL.